This TCR beta chain appears in the sequencing data of a study of blood T cell repertoires in COVID-19 (dated by TCRdb to about 2020). Concerning the study at large: Samples from collaborators originated in the United States, Italy and Spain and spanned both the acute and convalescent phases of COVID-19. The prospective study material was composed of cDNA or gDNA derived from T cells, B-cell-depleted T cells, or PBMCs. Subjects who had been exposed to COVID-19, were actively infected with it, or had recovered from it provided the deeply sampled blood TCRbeta repertoires that made up the dataset. The repertoires were released in a freely available public database meant as a resource for research on the immune response to SARS-CoV-2. Samples came from the ongoing ImmuneRACE study (first 160 participants) plus 1,254 subjects from 6 global collaborators. A de-identified subject ID, COVID-19 status, age in years and sex were almost always included in the sample metadata. Where available, HLA class I and class II types were taken from metadata supplied by the sample provider and were not determined by assay-based typing.

General findings and caveats noted by the study authors: How much clinical and demographic metadata was included differed by source and by participant, and the metadata was provided uncurated.

The germline V end is reduced by 2 bases and the J end by 11 bases; junction bases left unmatched: 8. There are 14 amino acids in the CDR3, from cysteine to phenylalanine inclusive. The read is trimmed to its CDR3 DNA, 42 bases read in frame from base 1. The germline V gene supplies CDR1 SGHRS and CDR2 YFSETQ. At one collaborating source in Seattle, patients were enrolled during active infection and were followed longitudinally through the course of disease. Each collaborating institution followed its own protocols to collect whole blood in K2EDTA tubes. Collaborator samples were shipped for TCRbeta analysis as frozen whole blood, isolated PBMCs, or DNA extracted from either sample type. TCRbeta CDR3 regions were amplified from genomic DNA using the immunoSEQ Assay, a bias-controlled multiplex PCR. On the study's bioinformatics: The number of nucleated cells in each sample was estimated by amplification of reference gene primers within the assay. To quantify the absolute abundance of each unique TCRbeta CDR3 rearrangement, sequence reads were collapsed and filtered. For each sample, productive Simpson clonality was calculated as the square root of Simpson's diversity index over productive rearrangements. The table was pulled from immuneACCESS by TCRdb, which kept in-frame rearrangements only. Such tables lose some clones; where checked, under half of the loss comes from unresolved V genes, and the rest has no known cause. Clonal size and the V and J genes are those of that table, whereas D and trimming came from the DNA. The sample table records 300,000 to 350,000 clones; roughly 90% of these occur just once. About 1% of the sample belongs to the ten largest clones.

This clone was picked up a small number of times. The specificity of this receptor is unknown. Per-base quality was not reported, and no clone a single base away is much larger than it. This clonotype was sampled from a woman between 35 and 50 years old with COVID-19, enrolled during active disease. Here the chain combines TRBV5-1 and TRBJ2-3; 10 central nucleotides agree with TRBD1. The sequencing sample was made of peripheral blood. The nucleotide sequence is given as TGCGCCAGCAGCTTAAAAGGGACAGGGGAAATGCAGTATTTT. This is translated as CASSLKGTGEMQYF.